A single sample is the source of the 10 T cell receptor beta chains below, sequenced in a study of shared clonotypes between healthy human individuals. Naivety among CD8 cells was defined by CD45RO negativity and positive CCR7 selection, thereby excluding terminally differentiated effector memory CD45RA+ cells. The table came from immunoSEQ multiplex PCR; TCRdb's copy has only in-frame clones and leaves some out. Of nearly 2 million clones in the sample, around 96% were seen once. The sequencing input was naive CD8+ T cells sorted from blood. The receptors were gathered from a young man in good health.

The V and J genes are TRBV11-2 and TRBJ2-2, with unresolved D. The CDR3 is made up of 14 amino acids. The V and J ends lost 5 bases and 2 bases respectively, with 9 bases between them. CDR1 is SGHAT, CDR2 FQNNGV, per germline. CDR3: CASSTGSNTGELFF. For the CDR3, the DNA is TGTGCCAGCAGCACTGGTAGTAACACCGGGGAGCTGTTTTTT. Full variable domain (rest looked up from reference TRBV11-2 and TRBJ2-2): EAGVAQSPRYKIIEKRQSVAFWCNPISGHATLYWYQQILGQGPKLLIQFQNNGVVDDSQLPKDRFSAERLKGVDSTLKIQPAKLEDSAVYLCASSTGSNTGELFFGEGSRLTVL.

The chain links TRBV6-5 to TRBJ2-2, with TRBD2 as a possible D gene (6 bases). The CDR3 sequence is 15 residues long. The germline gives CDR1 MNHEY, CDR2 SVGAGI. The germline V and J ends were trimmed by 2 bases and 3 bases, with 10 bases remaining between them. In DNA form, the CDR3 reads TGTGCCAGCAGTTACAGACTAGATGACACCGGGGAGCTGTTTTTT. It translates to CASSYRLDDTGELFF.

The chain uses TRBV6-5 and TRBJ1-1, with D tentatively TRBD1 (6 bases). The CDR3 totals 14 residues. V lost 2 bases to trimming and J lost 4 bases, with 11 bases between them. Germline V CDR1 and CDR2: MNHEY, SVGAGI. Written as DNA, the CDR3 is TGTGCCAGCAGTTACCAGGGGACCTTCACTGAAGCTTTCTTT. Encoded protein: CASSYQGTFTEAFF.

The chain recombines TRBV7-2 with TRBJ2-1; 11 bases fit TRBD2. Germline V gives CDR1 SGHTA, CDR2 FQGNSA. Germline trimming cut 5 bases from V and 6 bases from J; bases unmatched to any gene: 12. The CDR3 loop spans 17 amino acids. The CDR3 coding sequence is TGTGCCAGCAGCCCGAGAGTTCCGGGACTAGCGGTCAATGAGCAGTTCTTC. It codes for CASSPRVPGLAVNEQFF.

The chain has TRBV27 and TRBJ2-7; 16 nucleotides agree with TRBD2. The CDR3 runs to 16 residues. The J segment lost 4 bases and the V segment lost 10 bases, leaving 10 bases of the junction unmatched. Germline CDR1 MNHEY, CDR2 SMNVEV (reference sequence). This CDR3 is CAIGTSGGAAGYEQYF. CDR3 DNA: TGTGCCATCGGGACTAGCGGGGGGGCCGCGGGGTACGAGCAGTACTTC.

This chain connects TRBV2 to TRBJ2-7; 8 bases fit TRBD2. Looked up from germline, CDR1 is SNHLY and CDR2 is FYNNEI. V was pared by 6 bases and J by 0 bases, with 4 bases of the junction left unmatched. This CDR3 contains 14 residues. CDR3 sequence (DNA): TGTGCCAGCAGCGGGGGGGTGAGCTCCTACGAGCAGTACTTC. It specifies CASSGGVSSYEQYF.

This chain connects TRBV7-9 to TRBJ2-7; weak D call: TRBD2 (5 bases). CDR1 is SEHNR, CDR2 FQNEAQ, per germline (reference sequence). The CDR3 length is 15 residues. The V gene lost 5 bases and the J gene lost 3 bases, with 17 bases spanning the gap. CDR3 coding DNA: TGTGCCAGCAGCCCAGCATCGGGAATCCACTACGAGCAGTACTTC. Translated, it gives CASSPASGIHYEQYF. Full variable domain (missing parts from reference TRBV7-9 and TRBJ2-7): DTGVSQNPRHKITKRGQNVTFRCDPISEHNRLYWYRQTLGQGPEFLTYFQNEAQLEKSRLLSDRFSAERPKGSFSTLEIQRTEQGDSAMYLCASSPASGIHYEQYFGPGTRLTVT.

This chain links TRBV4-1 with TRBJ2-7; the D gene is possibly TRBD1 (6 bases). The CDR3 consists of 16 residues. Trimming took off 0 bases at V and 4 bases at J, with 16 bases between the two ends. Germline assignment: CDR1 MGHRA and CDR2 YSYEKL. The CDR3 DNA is TGCGCCAGCAGCCAAGACCCTTATAGTAGGGGGTACGAGCAGTACTTC. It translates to CASSQDPYSRGYEQYF.

The chain's CDR3 is CATSSPGQGLYEQYF. The CDR3 region has the DNA TGTGCCACCAGCAGTCCGGGACAGGGGCTCTACGAGCAGTACTTC. The chain recombines TRBV15 with TRBJ2-7; 10 bases map to TRBD1. This CDR3 is built from 15 residues. Germline V lookup: CDR1 LNHNV, CDR2 YYDKDF (reference sequence). The V gene end was trimmed by 3 bases and the J gene end by 3 bases; junction bases not matched to a gene: 5.

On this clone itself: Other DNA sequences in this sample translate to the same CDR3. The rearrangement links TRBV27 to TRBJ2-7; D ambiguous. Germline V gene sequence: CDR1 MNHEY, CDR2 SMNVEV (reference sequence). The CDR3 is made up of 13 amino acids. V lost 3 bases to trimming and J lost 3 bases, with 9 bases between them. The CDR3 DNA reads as TGTGCCAGCAGTTTCGGCGAACTCTACGAGCAGTACTTC. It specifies CASSFGELYEQYF.